The present T cell receptor (beta chain) was sequenced within a study of blood T cells in healthy people across ages. In the study overall: With template switching, about one barcoded beta molecule was captured per two T cells.

The length of the CDR3 is 14 residues. The germline V gene has CDR1 LGHDT and CDR2 YNNKEL (reference sequence). There were at least 5.5 micrograms of total RNA extracted from every sample. A second roughly 6 to 11 cycle PCR used barcoded and J-beta primers. One entry per CDR3 protein results from TCRdb running MiXCR on the 5' RACE reads. The sample lists about 1.4 million distinct CDR3 sequences, almost 60% occurring once. The TCR originated in a man between 18 and 29 years old in good health. This chain connects TRBV3-1 to TRBJ2-7, with 9 positions matching TRBD1. The J call may be faulty, since TRBJ2-4 better matches the DNA end. The specimen was blood. The CDR3 reads CASSLLDRGNIQYF. The CDR3 DNA follows: TGTGCCAGCAGCCTATTGGACAGGGGAAACATTCAGTACTTC.